The TCR beta chain under discussion was sequenced for a study of identical twins. Notes on the study in general: Out-of-frame TCR alpha sharing in monozygotic twins exceeded recombination model predictions. Less excess twin sharing appeared in beta out-of-frame sequences.

Healthy Caucasian donors formed the entire cohort. This CDR3 has 14 residues. J gave up 4 bases and V 0 bases, and 4 bases lay outside the gene matches. Per the germline V gene, CDR1 is SGDLS and CDR2 is YYNGEE. In TCRdb, the 5' RACE reads were re-called with MiXCR into one record per CDR3 protein. The data hold around 220,000 distinct CDR3 sequences, with around 15% observed a single time. Details on this clonotype: Its antigen is unknown.

The clonotype comes from a woman younger than 30 in good health. The material sequenced was memory (CD45RO+) T cells sorted from blood. The chain employs TRBV9 and TRBJ2-7; 7 bases align to TRBD1. The CDR3 nucleotides are TGTGCCAGCAGCGTAGGAGGGGGCGCATACGAGCAGTACTTC. Amino acid sequence: CASSVGGGAYEQYF.